The clone carrying this T cell receptor (beta chain) was observed a few times. Its antigen is currently unknown. It was 5'RACE with constant-segment primers that produced the TCR alpha and TCR beta cDNA libraries, which carried sample barcodes and UMIs. Via MiXCR, TCRdb re-called the 5' RACE reads, giving one row per CDR3 protein. Among about 140,000 distinct CDR3 sequences listed, approximately 15% were seen once. The record originates from a study of T-cell memory formation after mild COVID-19. About the study: For the most part, TCR clusters were specific to one donor.

Study conclusions and caveats: Within pre-infection memory, some responding clones were found, suggesting cross-reactive memory joined. Later expanders leaned toward CD4+, whereas clones contracting from day 15 to 85 were balanced CD4/CD8.

Germline V gene data show CDR1 as SGHRS and CDR2 as YFSETQ. V was shortened by 0 bases and J by 0 bases, with 13 bases between the two germline ends. The CDR3 is made up of 17 amino acids. V usage is TRBV5-1 and J usage is TRBJ2-1; D is ambiguous. This TCR came from an adult woman who had mild COVID-19 (a few samples of this study predate the infection). Cell type and time point are not known. Sequenced material: PBMCs or a T cell subset sorted from them (not recorded which). This chain's CDR3 is CASSLAEDGSSYNEQFF. CDR3 in DNA: TGCGCCAGCAGCTTGGCTGAGGACGGTAGCTCCTACAATGAGCAGTTCTTC.